This is a list of T cell receptor beta chains from one sample in a study of CD8 T cells in ankylosing spondylitis. TCRdb used MiXCR to reprocess the 5' RACE reads, holding one entry per CDR3 protein. The sample records roughly 440,000 distinct CDR3 sequences, 17% being singletons. The specimen was blood, either unsorted or a sorted T cell fraction (not recorded which). Receptors were obtained from a male donor with ankylosing spondylitis. Both conserved end residues are part of each CDR3. Fields, in order: CDR3 DNA, CDR3 protein, D gene, V gene, clone size, J gene. A D gene is named only where the DNA matches it firmly. Some rows mark clone size as missing; the rest say once, few, many or name a class of expanded clone.

DNA: TGTGCCAGTAGTACAGACAGCGGTATCTACAATGAGCAGTTCTTC
CDR3: CASSTDSGIYNEQFF
D: NA
V: TRBV19
size: NA
J: TRBJ2-1

DNA: TGCAGTGCTCCAAAGACAGCCGGGAACACTGAAGCTTTCTTT
CDR3: CSAPKTAGNTEAFF
D: NA
V: TRBV20-1
size: NA
J: TRBJ1-1

DNA: TGTGCCAGCAGTTTAGTGGGAGCTAACTATGGCTACACCTTC
CDR3: CASSLVGANYGYTF
D: NA
V: TRBV12-3/TRBV12-4
size: many
J: TRBJ1-2

DNA: TGTGCCAGCAGTTTTCGGAGTGATACGCAGTATTTT
CDR3: CASSFRSDTQYF
D: NA
V: TRBV12-3/TRBV12-4
size: few
J: TRBJ2-3

DNA: TGCAGTGCTAGAGATAGCGGACAGGGCCTAAAAGATTCACCCCTCCACTTT
CDR3: CSARDSGQGLKDSPLHF
D: TRBD1
V: TRBV20-1
size: NA
J: TRBJ1-6

DNA: TGTGCCAGCTCACCATTGCCGGGACTAGCTTCTGAGACCCAGTACTTC
CDR3: CASSPLPGLASETQYF
D: TRBD2
V: TRBV18
size: NA
J: TRBJ2-5

DNA: TGTGCCAGCAGCACTGACAGGGTCACTGTTCAGCCCCAGCATTTT
CDR3: CASSTDRVTVQPQHF
D: TRBD1
V: TRBV6-2/TRBV6-3
size: few
J: TRBJ1-5

DNA: TGTGCCAGCAGCGCAGGACAGGGGGAGAGCACAGATACGCAGTATTTT
CDR3: CASSAGQGESTDTQYF
D: TRBD1
V: TRBV9
size: few
J: TRBJ2-3

DNA: TGTGCCAGCAGTTACTCAGGGTTCTACGAGCAGTACTTC
CDR3: CASSYSGFYEQYF
D: NA
V: TRBV6-5
size: NA
J: TRBJ2-7

DNA: TGTGCCAGCAGTCCCTCAACAGGGCCGGAGACCCAGTACTTC
CDR3: CASSPSTGPETQYF
D: NA
V: TRBV28
size: few
J: TRBJ2-5

DNA: TGTGCCAGCAGTCCCCGGGACAGGGCGGTCGGGACCCAGTACTTC
CDR3: CASSPRDRAVGTQYF
D: TRBD1
V: TRBV28
size: NA
J: TRBJ2-5

DNA: TGTGCCAGCTCACCAGACTACGAGCAGTACTTC
CDR3: CASSPDYEQYF
D: NA
V: TRBV18
size: NA
J: TRBJ2-7

DNA: TGCAGTGCCCGCCTGGGGGTTAGGAATGAGCAGTTCTTC
CDR3: CSARLGVRNEQFF
D: NA
V: TRBV20-1
size: NA
J: TRBJ2-1

DNA: TGTGCCATCAGTTCACTAGCGGGCAGCTCCTACAATGAGCAGTTCTTC
CDR3: CAISSLAGSSYNEQFF
D: TRBD2
V: TRBV10-3
size: NA
J: TRBJ2-1

DNA: TGTGCCAGCAGCTTCGGGACGCGGGGGGCCTACAATGAGCAGTTCTTC
CDR3: CASSFGTRGAYNEQFF
D: TRBD2
V: TRBV7-9
size: many
J: TRBJ2-1

DNA: TGTGCCAGCAGTTACCCCTCGACAGGGAGAACTGAAGCTTTCTTT
CDR3: CASSYPSTGRTEAFF
D: TRBD1
V: TRBV6-5
size: NA
J: TRBJ1-1

DNA: TGTGCCAGCAGTGTGACAGGATCCCTTTACTACAATGAGCAGTTCTTC
CDR3: CASSVTGSLYYNEQFF
D: NA
V: TRBV11-2
size: NA
J: TRBJ2-1

DNA: TGCGCCAGCAGCTTGGGACAGAGGAACACCGGGGAGCTGTTTTTT
CDR3: CASSLGQRNTGELFF
D: NA
V: TRBV5-1
size: NA
J: TRBJ2-2

DNA: TGTGCCAGCAGCCCCCTGACCGAGCAGTTCTTC
CDR3: CASSPLTEQFF
D: NA
V: TRBV11-2
size: NA
J: TRBJ2-1

DNA: TGTGCCATCAGTGAGCCGGGATACAGGGACAAAGAGACCCAGTACTTC
CDR3: CAISEPGYRDKETQYF
D: NA
V: TRBV10-3
size: NA
J: TRBJ2-5

DNA: TGTGCCTCCTCCGGGGAGAAGGCTTACGAGCAGTACTTC
CDR3: CASSGEKAYEQYF
D: NA
V: TRBV10-3
size: many
J: TRBJ2-7

DNA: TGTGCCAGCAGCCAACCTCAGGGAGCCGGTCAGCCCCAGCATTTT
CDR3: CASSQPQGAGQPQHF
D: NA
V: TRBV12-3/TRBV12-4
size: NA
J: TRBJ1-5

DNA: TGTGCCAGCAGCAAACCTCAGGAGGCGATCCAAGAGACCCAGTACTTC
CDR3: CASSKPQEAIQETQYF
D: NA
V: TRBV6-2/TRBV6-3
size: once
J: TRBJ2-5

DNA: TGTGCCAGCAGCTGGCCGGGACGTATCGTCACCGGGGAGCTGTTTTTT
CDR3: CASSWPGRIVTGELFF
D: NA
V: TRBV7-2
size: NA
J: TRBJ2-2

DNA: TGTGCCAGCTCCATGACTAGCGGTGCGGATACGCAGTATTTT
CDR3: CASSMTSGADTQYF
D: TRBD2
V: TRBV18
size: NA
J: TRBJ2-3

DNA: TGTGCCAGCAGTTTACAGTTGGTGTCAGTGAACATTCAGTACTTC
CDR3: CASSLQLVSVNIQYF
D: NA
V: TRBV12-3/TRBV12-4
size: NA
J: TRBJ2-4

DNA: TGTGCCAGCTCCCCAGCTATCCTGAACACTGAAGCTTTCTTT
CDR3: CASSPAILNTEAFF
D: NA
V: TRBV18
size: NA
J: TRBJ1-1

DNA: TGTGCCAGCAGTGCTCGGCTGGAGACCCAGTACTTC
CDR3: CASSARLETQYF
D: NA
V: TRBV12-3/TRBV12-4
size: NA
J: TRBJ2-5

DNA: TGTGCCAGCAGGGCGTTAGGAAGGGCTTTCTTT
CDR3: CASRALGRAFF
D: NA
V: TRBV12-3/TRBV12-4
size: many
J: TRBJ1-1

DNA: TGTGCCAGCAGCCATGTCTCGACTGGGTACAATGAGCAGTTCTTC
CDR3: CASSHVSTGYNEQFF
D: NA
V: TRBV7-2
size: few
J: TRBJ2-1

DNA: TGCAGTGTAGGACTAGCGGGGGCGGGTGAGCAGTTCTTC
CDR3: CSVGLAGAGEQFF
D: TRBD2
V: TRBV20-1
size: NA
J: TRBJ2-1

DNA: TGCAGCTCCACGGGACAGGGTGACGAGCAGTACTTC
CDR3: CSSTGQGDEQYF
D: TRBD1
V: TRBV20-1
size: few
J: TRBJ2-7

DNA: TGTGCCAGCAGTCCGCAGGGGGGCACTGGAAACACCATATATTTT
CDR3: CASSPQGGTGNTIYF
D: TRBD1
V: TRBV27
size: few
J: TRBJ1-3

DNA: TGCGCCAGCAGCCAAGAGAACTGGGGTACGCAGTATTTT
CDR3: CASSQENWGTQYF
D: NA
V: TRBV4-3
size: many
J: TRBJ2-3

DNA: TGTGCCAGCAGGGGGGGACTAGCATCCGCCTACGAGCAGTACTTC
CDR3: CASRGGLASAYEQYF
D: TRBD2
V: TRBV7-2
size: few
J: TRBJ2-7

DNA: TGTGCCAGCGGGATTGGGGCGAACACTGAAGCTTTCTTT
CDR3: CASGIGANTEAFF
D: NA
V: TRBV28
size: NA
J: TRBJ1-1

DNA: TGCAGTGTTCCGACTAGCGGGTCGGAGACCCAGTACTTC
CDR3: CSVPTSGSETQYF
D: TRBD2
V: TRBV20-1
size: NA
J: TRBJ2-5

DNA: TGCAGTGCTAGAGATAGGGCAGGGAGTGGGACTGAAGCTTTCTTT
CDR3: CSARDRAGSGTEAFF
D: NA
V: TRBV20-1
size: NA
J: TRBJ1-1

DNA: TGTGCCAGCAGTTTCGAATCCAGGAGCCCCTACGAGCAGTACTTC
CDR3: CASSFESRSPYEQYF
D: NA
V: TRBV27
size: NA
J: TRBJ2-7

DNA: TGCAGTGCTCCCGGGACAGGGGGCGCAGATACGCAGTATTTT
CDR3: CSAPGTGGADTQYF
D: TRBD1
V: TRBV20-1
size: few
J: TRBJ2-3

DNA: TGCAGTGCGCCTCCTAGCGGGGTCACAGATACGCAGTATTTT
CDR3: CSAPPSGVTDTQYF
D: TRBD2
V: TRBV20-1
size: few
J: TRBJ2-3